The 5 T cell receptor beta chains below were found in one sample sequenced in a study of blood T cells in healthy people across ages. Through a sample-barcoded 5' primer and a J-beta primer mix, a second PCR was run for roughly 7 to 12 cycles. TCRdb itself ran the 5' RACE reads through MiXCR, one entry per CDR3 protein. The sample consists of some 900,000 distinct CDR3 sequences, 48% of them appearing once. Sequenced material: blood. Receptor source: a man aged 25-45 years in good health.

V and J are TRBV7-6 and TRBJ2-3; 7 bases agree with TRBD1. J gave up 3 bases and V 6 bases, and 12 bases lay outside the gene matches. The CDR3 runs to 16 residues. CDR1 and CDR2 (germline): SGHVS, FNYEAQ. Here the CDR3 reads CASRESTGPLTDTQYF. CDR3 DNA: TGTGCCAGCAGGGAATCGACAGGGCCCTTGACAGATACGCAGTATTTT.

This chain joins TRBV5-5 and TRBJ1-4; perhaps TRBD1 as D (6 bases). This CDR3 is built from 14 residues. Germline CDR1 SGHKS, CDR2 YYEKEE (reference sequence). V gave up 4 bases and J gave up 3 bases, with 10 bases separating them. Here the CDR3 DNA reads TGTGCCAGCAGCGCCGGGGGGCCTAATGAAAAACTGTTTTTT. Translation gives CASSAGGPNEKLFF.

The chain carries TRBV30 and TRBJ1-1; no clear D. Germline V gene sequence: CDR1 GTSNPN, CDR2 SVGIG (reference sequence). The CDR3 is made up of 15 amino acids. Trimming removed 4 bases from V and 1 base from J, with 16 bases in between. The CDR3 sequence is CAWIGWELRNTEAFF. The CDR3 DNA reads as TGTGCCTGGATAGGTTGGGAGTTGAGGAACACTGAAGCTTTCTTT.

The CDR3 region is CASSEVDRGIHEQYF. In nucleotides, the CDR3 is TGTGCCAGCAGTGAAGTTGACAGGGGTATTCACGAGCAGTACTTC. The chain links TRBV6-1 to TRBJ2-7; 8 bases align to TRBD1. The germline gives CDR1 MNHNS, CDR2 SASEGT. This CDR3 is built from 15 residues. V dropped 1 base and J dropped 5; count of bases not matched to a gene: 7.

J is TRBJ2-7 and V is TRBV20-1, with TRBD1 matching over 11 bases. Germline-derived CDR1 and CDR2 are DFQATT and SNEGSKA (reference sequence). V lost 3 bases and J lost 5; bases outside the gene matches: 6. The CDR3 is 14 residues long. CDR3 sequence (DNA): TGCAGTGCTAGTCTGGACAGGGGGCCGGACGAGCAGTACTTC. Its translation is CSASLDRGPDEQYF.